This T cell receptor (beta chain) was captured by sequencing in a study of shared clonotypes between healthy human individuals. Study results and limitations: Genetic and exposure-history diversity was limited by the few donors. For sorted subsets, rarefaction showed incomplete sequencing despite large depth.

The V end lost 3 bases, the J end lost 2 bases, and 8 bases lay between the germline ends. Germline V CDR1 and CDR2: SGDLS, YYNGEE. This CDR3 spans 14 amino acids. Caucasian adults living in Nashville, Tennessee, provided all samples. Points on this clone: Its specificity is unknown.

Measured with immunoSEQ multiplex PCR; TCRdb has only the in-frame clones, and not every one. Among around 1,100,000 clones listed, approximately 77% were seen once. The sequencing input was memory CD4+ T cells from PBMCs. Stated subset: CD45RA-negative fraction. The receptor comes from a man younger than 35 in good health. Some clones in this sample may be carry-over from other donors' samples. This sequence joins TRBV9 and TRBJ1-4; D may be TRBD1 (5 bases). The CDR3 loop reads CASSETDTNEKLFF. CDR3 nucleotides: TGTGCCAGCAGCGAGACAGACACTAATGAAAAACTGTTTTTT.